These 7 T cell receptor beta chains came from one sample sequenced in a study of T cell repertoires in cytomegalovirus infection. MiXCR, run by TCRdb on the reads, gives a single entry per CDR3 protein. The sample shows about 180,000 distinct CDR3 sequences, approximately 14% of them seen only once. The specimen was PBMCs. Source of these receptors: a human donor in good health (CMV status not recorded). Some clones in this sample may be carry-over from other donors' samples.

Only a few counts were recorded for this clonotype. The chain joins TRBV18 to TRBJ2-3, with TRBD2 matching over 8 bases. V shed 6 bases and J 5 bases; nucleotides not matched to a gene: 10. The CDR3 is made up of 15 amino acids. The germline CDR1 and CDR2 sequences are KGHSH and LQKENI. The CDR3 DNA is TGTGCCAGCTCCCTGGCAGCGGGGGCCGGAGATACGCAGTATTTT. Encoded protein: CASSLAAGAGDTQYF.

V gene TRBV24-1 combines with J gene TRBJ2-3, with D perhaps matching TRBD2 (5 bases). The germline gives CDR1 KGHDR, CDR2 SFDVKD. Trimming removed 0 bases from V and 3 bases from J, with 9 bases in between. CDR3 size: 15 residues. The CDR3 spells CATSDLDTRTDTQYF. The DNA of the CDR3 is TGTGCCACCAGTGATTTGGATACTAGGACAGATACGCAGTATTTT.

The DNA for the CDR3 is TGCGCCAGCAGCACCCCCCTAGCGGAGTTCTACAATGAGCAGTTCTTC. It encodes CASSTPLAEFYNEQFF. This chain joins TRBV5-1 and TRBJ2-1, with TRBD2 identical over 7 bases. The germline gives CDR1 SGHRS, CDR2 YFSETQ. V gave up 4 bases and J gave up 3 bases; unmatched junction bases: 10. This CDR3 has 16 amino acids.

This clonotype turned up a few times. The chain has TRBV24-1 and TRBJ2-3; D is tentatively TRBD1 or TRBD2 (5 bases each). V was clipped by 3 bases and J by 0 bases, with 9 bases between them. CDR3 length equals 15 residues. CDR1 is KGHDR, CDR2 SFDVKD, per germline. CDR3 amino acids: CATSDLRDSTDTQYF. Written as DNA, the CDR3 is TGTGCCACCAGTGATCTCCGGGACAGCACAGATACGCAGTATTTT.

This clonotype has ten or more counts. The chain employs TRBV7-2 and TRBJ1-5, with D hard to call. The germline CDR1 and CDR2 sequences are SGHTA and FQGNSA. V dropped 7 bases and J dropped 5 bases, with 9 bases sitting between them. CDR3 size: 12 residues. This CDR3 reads CASTTGYQPQHF. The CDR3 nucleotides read TGTGCCAGCACTACCGGATATCAGCCCCAGCATTTT.

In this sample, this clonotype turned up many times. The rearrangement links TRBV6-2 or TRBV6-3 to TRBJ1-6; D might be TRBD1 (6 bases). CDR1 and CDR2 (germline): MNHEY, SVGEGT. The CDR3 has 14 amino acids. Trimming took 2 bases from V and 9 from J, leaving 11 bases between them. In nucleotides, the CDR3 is TGTGCCAGCAGTTACCGAACGGACAGTTCACCCCTCCACTTT. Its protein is CASSYRTDSSPLHF.

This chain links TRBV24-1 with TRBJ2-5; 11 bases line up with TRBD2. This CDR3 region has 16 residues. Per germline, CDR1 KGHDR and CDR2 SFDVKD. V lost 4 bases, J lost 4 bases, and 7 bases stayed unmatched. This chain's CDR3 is CATSDQTSGRGETQYF. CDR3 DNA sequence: TGTGCCACCAGTGACCAAACTAGCGGGAGAGGAGAGACCCAGTACTTC.